The 18 T cell receptor beta chains listed next were all sequenced from one sample in a study of cytomegalovirus exposure and HLA in healthy donors. PCR primers comprised 60 Vbeta and 13 Jbeta primers. Assay: immunoSEQ multiplex PCR; the TCRdb copy retains only in-frame clones and omits some. Of 97,000 or so clones in the sample, roughly three quarters are singletons; the top ten hold 9.6%. Sequencing was done on a sample of PBMCs. Every receptor here comes from a male donor in good health and CMV-seropositive.

This clone was seen once. The gene calls are TRBV29-1 and TRBJ1-1; tentative D call: TRBD1 (6 bases). CDR1 is SQVTM and CDR2 is ANQGSEA in the germline V gene. V lost 6 bases and J 0 bases, leaving 8 bases between the germline ends. The CDR3 length is 12 residues. CDR3 sequence: CSVNRVNTEAFF. The CDR3 DNA sequence: TGCAGCGTAAACAGGGTGAACACTGAAGCTTTCTTT.

This chain links TRBV9 with TRBJ1-2; D gene uncertain. V was pared by 0 bases and J by 4 bases, with 10 bases between. This CDR3 comprises 14 residues. Germline assignment: CDR1 SGDLS and CDR2 YYNGEE. The CDR3 loop is CASSVGGRSYGYTF. The CDR3 coding sequence is TGTGCCAGCAGCGTAGGCGGCCGGAGCTATGGCTACACCTTC.

The V gene is TRBV5-1, the J gene TRBJ2-3; possibly TRBD2 for D (6 bases). The CDR3 loop spans 15 amino acids. CDR1 and CDR2 (germline): SGHRS, YFSETQ. With 6 bases removed from V and 3 bases from J, the gap between germline ends came to 17 bases. The CDR3 here is CASIQGLASTDTQYF. The DNA of the CDR3 is TGCGCCAGCATTCAAGGGCTAGCGTCAACAGATACGCAGTATTTT.

The V and J genes are TRBV5-4 and TRBJ1-2; 7 nucleotides agree with TRBD1. The J segment lost 14 bases and the V segment lost 0 bases, leaving 7 bases of the junction unmatched. CDR3 length: 12 amino acids. Germline V gives CDR1 SGHNT, CDR2 YYREEE (reference sequence). This chain's CDR3 is CASSLDRGLSTF. CDR3 bases: TGTGCCAGCAGCTTGGACAGGGGACTGTCGACCTTC.

J is TRBJ2-5 and V is TRBV4-1, with 8 bases lining up with TRBD2. The CDR3 has 15 amino acids. V lost 3 bases, J lost 4 bases, and 7 bases stayed unmatched. CDR1 and CDR2 from the germline V gene are MGHRA and YSYEKL. The CDR3: CASSHPTGGLETQYF. For the CDR3, the DNA is TGCGCCAGCAGCCATCCCACGGGAGGGCTAGAGACCCAGTACTTC.

This clone has just a few counts. The chain combines TRBV27 with TRBJ2-1, with 9 bases identical to TRBD2. Germline trimming cut 7 bases from V and 8 bases from J; bases unmatched to any gene: 6. The CDR3 runs 13 residues. Per germline, CDR1 MNHEY and CDR2 SMNVEV (reference sequence). The CDR3 region is CASKGREGYEQFF. CDR3 nucleotide sequence: TGTGCCAGCAAGGGGCGGGAGGGCTATGAGCAGTTCTTC.

This clone was seen a handful of times. The chain recombines TRBV18 with TRBJ2-3; D gene unclear. Trimming left V 3 bases short and J 2 bases short, with 9 bases between. The CDR3 runs to 14 residues. Germline assignment: CDR1 KGHSH and CDR2 LQKENI. Here the CDR3 reads CASSPSGNTDTQYF. For the CDR3, the DNA is TGTGCCAGCTCACCGTCGGGTAACACAGATACGCAGTATTTT.

The chain employs TRBV30 and TRBJ1-3; D is undetermined. Germline-derived CDR1 and CDR2 are GTSNPN and SVGIG (reference sequence). CDR3 length: 14 amino acids. V lost 0 bases to trimming and J lost 3 bases, with 9 bases between them. Written as DNA, the CDR3 is TGTGCCTGGAGTGTACGCGGTTATGGAAACACCATATATTTT. Encoded protein: CAWSVRGYGNTIYF.

In this sample, this clone turned up a few times. V gene TRBV7-2 combines with J gene TRBJ1-6; unclear D gene. Germline V gene data show CDR1 as SGHTA and CDR2 as FQGNSA. This CDR3 comprises 15 residues. V shed 1 base and J shed 6 bases, with 10 bases lying between them. As DNA, the CDR3 is TGTGCCAGCAGCTTAGTTGGCCCCCCTAATTCACCCCTCCACTTT. Translation gives CASSLVGPPNSPLHF.

This chain joins TRBV28 and TRBJ1-5; 9 nucleotides line up with TRBD1. Unmatched junction bases numbered 6, after V lost 3 bases and J lost 3 bases. The CDR3 loop spans 16 amino acids. Germline V lookup: CDR1 MDHEN, CDR2 SYDVKM. CDR3 sequence (DNA): TGTGCCAGCAGTTTCCCGGACAGGGGCCCCAATCAGCCCCAGCATTTT. Its protein product is CASSFPDRGPNQPQHF.

The gene calls are TRBV7-7 and TRBJ2-1, with D perhaps TRBD2 (6 bases). Germline-derived CDR1 and CDR2 are SSHAT and FNYEAQ (reference sequence). This CDR3 is 15 amino acids long. The V end lost 1 base, the J end lost 5 bases, and 12 bases lay between the germline ends. The CDR3 is CASSLDAGTHNEQFF. The CDR3 DNA follows: TGTGCCAGCAGCTTAGATGCGGGGACTCACAATGAGCAGTTCTTC.

The V and J genes are TRBV4-3 and TRBJ2-2; TRBD1 aligns across 11 bases. V lost 0 bases, J lost 1 base, and 4 bases stayed unmatched. The length of the CDR3 is 18 residues. Germline loops: CDR1 LGHNA, CDR2 YSLEER. The CDR3 loop reads CASSQDSGQGGNTGELFF. In nucleotides, the CDR3 is TGCGCCAGCAGCCAAGATTCGGGACAGGGGGGGAACACCGGGGAGCTGTTTTTT.

This chain links TRBV5-1 with TRBJ2-1; 13 bases line up with TRBD2. The CDR3 has 18 residues. Per the germline V gene, CDR1 is SGHRS and CDR2 is YFSETQ. With V trimmed by 4 bases and J by 0 bases, 7 bases remained unmatched. The CDR3 DNA is TGCGCCAGCAGCGCCGGACTAGCGGGAGCCGGCTCCTACAATGAGCAGTTCTTC. It yields the protein CASSAGLAGAGSYNEQFF.

This clone showed up just once. The chain combines TRBV19 with TRBJ2-1; TRBD2 is a possible D gene (5 bases). This CDR3 is 13 amino acids long. CDR1 is LNHDA and CDR2 is SQIVND in the germline V gene (reference sequence). V was shortened by 5 bases and J by 8 bases, with 13 bases between the two germline ends. As DNA, the CDR3 is TGTGCCAGTAGTTTGAGGGTAGTCGATGAGCAGTTCTTC. It encodes CASSLRVVDEQFF. The variable domain in full, completed from reference TRBV19 and TRBJ2-1, reads DGGITQSPKYLFRKEGQNVTLSCEQNLNHDAMYWYRQDPGQGLRLIYYSQIVNDFQKGDIAEGYSVSREKKESFPLTVTSAQKNPTAFYLCASSLRVVDEQFFGPGTRLTVL.

The V call is TRBV27, the J call TRBJ2-1; TRBD2 is a possible D gene (5 bases). CDR3 length: 14 residues. V lost 3 bases, J lost 2 bases, and 8 bases lay in between. Germline values: CDR1 MNHEY, CDR2 SMNVEV (reference sequence). The CDR3: CASSFGITYNEQFF. Written as DNA, the CDR3 is TGTGCCAGCAGTTTCGGGATTACCTACAATGAGCAGTTCTTC.

The genes are TRBV13 and TRBJ2-5, with 11 bases lining up with TRBD1. The J call is in doubt because the DNA end fits TRBJ2-7 better. The CDR3 runs 15 residues. Germline CDR1 and CDR2: PRHDT and FYEKMQ (reference sequence). CDR3: CASSSRTGGLYEQYF. As DNA, the CDR3 is TGTGCCAGCAGCTCTCGGACAGGGGGCCTCTACGAGCAGTACTTC.

The genes are TRBV7-3 and TRBJ2-5; the match to TRBD2 covers 12 bases. CDR1 and CDR2 from the germline V gene are SGHTA and FQGTGA. This CDR3 contains 15 residues. V trimming: 3 bases; J trimming: 4 bases; junction bases outside the gene matches: 3. This CDR3 is CASSLTSGGGETQYF. The CDR3 region has the DNA TGTGCCAGCAGCTTGACTAGCGGGGGCGGAGAGACCCAGTACTTC.

The chain couples TRBV20-1 to TRBJ2-1, with 7 bases matching TRBD1. V was pared by 7 bases and J by 9 bases, with 6 bases of the junction left unmatched. In germline, CDR1 is DFQATT, CDR2 SNEGSKA (reference sequence). The CDR3 contains 11 residues. Here the CDR3 DNA reads TGCAGTGTCGCACAGGGGACTGAGCAGTTCTTC. The encoded protein is CSVAQGTEQFF.